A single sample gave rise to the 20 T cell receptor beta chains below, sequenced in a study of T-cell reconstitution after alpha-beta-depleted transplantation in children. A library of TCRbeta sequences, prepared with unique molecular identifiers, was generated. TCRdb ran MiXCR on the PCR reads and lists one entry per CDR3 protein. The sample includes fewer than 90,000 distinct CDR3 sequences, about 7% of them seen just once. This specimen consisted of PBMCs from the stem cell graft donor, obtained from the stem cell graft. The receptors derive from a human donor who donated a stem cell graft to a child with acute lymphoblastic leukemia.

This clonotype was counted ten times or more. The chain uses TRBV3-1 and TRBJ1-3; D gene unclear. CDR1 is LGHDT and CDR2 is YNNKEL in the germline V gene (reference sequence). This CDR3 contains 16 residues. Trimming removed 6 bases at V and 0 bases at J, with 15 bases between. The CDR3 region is CASRAWTSSSGNTIYF. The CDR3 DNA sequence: TGTGCCAGCAGAGCCTGGACGTCTAGCTCTGGAAACACCATATATTTT.

CDR3 nucleotide sequence: TGCAGTGCTAGTGGGGGACTAGCGGGGGGGGTCCAGTACTTC. Protein: CSASGGLAGGVQYF. The chain combines TRBV20-1 with TRBJ2-5; TRBD2 aligns across 16 bases. The CDR3 has 14 amino acids. V shed 3 bases and J 10 bases; nucleotides not matched to a gene: 5. The germline V gene encodes CDR1 DFQATT and CDR2 SNEGSKA (reference sequence).

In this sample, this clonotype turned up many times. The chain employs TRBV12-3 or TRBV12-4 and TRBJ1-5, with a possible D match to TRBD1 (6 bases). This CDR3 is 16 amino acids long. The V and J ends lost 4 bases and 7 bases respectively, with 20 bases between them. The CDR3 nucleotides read TGTGCCAGCAGTTCCTATTCACAGGGAAGGGGGCAGCCCCAGCATTTT. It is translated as CASSSYSQGRGQPQHF.

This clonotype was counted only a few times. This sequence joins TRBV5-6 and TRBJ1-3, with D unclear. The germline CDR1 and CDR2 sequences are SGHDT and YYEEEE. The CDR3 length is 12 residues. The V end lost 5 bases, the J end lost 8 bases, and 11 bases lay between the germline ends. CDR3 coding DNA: TGTGCCAGCAGGTCGGATTTGGACACCATATATTTT. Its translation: CASRSDLDTIYF.

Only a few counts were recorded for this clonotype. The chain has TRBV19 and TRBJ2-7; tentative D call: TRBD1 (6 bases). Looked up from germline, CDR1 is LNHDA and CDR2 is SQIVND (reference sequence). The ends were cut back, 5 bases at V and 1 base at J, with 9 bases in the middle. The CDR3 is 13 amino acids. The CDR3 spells CASSVQGSYEQYF. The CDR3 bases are TGTGCCAGTAGTGTACAGGGTTCCTACGAGCAGTACTTC. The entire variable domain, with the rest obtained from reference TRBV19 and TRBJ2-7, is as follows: DGGITQSPKYLFRKEGQNVTLSCEQNLNHDAMYWYRQDPGQGLRLIYYSQIVNDFQKGDIAEGYSVSREKKESFPLTVTSAQKNPTAFYLCASSVQGSYEQYFGPGTRLTVT.

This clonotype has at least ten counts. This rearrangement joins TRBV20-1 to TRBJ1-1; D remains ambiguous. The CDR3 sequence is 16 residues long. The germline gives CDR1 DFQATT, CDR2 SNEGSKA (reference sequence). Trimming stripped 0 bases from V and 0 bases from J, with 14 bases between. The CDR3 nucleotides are TGCAGTGCTAGAGATCTCAAGGTCAGGCTGAACACTGAAGCTTTCTTT. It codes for CSARDLKVRLNTEAFF.

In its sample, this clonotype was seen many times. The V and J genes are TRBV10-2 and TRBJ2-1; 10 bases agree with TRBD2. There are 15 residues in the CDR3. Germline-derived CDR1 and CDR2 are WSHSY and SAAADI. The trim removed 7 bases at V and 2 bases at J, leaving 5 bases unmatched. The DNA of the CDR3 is TGCGCCAGCACCCCTAGCGGGAGTACCTACAATGAGCAGTTCTTC. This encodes CASTPSGSTYNEQFF.

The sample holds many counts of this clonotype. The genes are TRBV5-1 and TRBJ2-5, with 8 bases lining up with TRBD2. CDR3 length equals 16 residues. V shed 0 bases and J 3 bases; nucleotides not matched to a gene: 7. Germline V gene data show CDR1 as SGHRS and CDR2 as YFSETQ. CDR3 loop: CASSLAGSGNKETQYF. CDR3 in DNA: TGCGCCAGCAGCTTGGCGGGTAGCGGGAATAAAGAGACCCAGTACTTC.

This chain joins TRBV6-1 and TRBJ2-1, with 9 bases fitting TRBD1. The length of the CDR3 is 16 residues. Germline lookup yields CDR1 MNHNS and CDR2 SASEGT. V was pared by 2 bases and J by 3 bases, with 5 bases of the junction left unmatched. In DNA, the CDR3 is TGTGCCAGCAGTGAATACGGGACAGGGAACTACAATGAGCAGTTCTTC. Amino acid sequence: CASSEYGTGNYNEQFF.

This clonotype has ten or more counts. The CDR3 DNA follows: TGTGCCAGCAGTTACTCGGACAGTCAAGAGACCCAGTACTTC. Translating gives CASSYSDSQETQYF. The chain employs TRBV6-5 and TRBJ2-5; maybe TRBD1 (6 bases). V gave up 0 bases and J gave up 2 bases, with 7 bases separating them. Germline lookup yields CDR1 MNHEY and CDR2 SVGAGI. The CDR3 runs 14 residues.

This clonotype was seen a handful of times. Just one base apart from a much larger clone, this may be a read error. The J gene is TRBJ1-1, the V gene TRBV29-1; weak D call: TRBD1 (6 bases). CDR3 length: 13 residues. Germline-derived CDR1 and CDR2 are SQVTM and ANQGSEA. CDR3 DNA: TGCAGCGGTGAACAGGGTTATAGCACTGAAGTTTTCTTT. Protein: CSGEQGYSTEVFF.

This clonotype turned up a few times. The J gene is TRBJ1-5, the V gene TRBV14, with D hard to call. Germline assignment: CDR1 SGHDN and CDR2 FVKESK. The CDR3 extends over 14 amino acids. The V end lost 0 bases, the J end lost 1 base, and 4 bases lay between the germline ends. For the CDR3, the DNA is TGTGCCAGCAGCCAAGAAGGAAGCAATCAGCCCCAGCATTTT. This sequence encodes CASSQEGSNQPQHF.

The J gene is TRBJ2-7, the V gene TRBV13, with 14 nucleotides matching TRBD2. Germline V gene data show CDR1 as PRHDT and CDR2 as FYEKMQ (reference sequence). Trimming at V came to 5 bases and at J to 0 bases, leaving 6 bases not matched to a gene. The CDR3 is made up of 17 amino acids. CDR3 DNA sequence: TGTGCCAGCAGCCTTGGACTAGCGGGGGGCCTCTCCTACGAGCAGTACTTC. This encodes CASSLGLAGGLSYEQYF.

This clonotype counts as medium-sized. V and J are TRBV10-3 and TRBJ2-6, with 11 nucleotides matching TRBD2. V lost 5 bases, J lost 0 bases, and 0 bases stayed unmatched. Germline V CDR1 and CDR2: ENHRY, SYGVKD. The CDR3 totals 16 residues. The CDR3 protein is CAISTSGSSGANVLTF. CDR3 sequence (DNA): TGTGCCATCAGTACTAGCGGGAGCTCTGGGGCCAACGTCCTGACTTTC.

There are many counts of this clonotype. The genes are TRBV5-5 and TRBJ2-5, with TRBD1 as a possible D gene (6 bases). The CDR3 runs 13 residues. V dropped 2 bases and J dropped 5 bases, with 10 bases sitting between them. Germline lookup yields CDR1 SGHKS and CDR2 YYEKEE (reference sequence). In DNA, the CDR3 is TGTGCCAGCAGCTTCGGGCAGGGGGAGACCCAGTACTTC. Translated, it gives CASSFGQGETQYF.

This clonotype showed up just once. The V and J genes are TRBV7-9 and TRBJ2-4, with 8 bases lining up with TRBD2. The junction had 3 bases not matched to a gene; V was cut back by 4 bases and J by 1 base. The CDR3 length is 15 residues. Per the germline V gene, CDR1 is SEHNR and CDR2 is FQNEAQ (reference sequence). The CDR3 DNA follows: TGTGCCAGCAGCTCCCCGGGGGGGGCCAAAAACATTCAGTACTTC. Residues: CASSSPGGAKNIQYF.

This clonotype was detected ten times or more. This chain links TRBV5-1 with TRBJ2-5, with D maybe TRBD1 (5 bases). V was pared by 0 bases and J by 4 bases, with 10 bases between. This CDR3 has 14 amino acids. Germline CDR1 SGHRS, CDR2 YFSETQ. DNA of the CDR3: TGCGCCAGCAGCTTGGATAAGGGGTCAGAGACCCAGTACTTC. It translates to CASSLDKGSETQYF.

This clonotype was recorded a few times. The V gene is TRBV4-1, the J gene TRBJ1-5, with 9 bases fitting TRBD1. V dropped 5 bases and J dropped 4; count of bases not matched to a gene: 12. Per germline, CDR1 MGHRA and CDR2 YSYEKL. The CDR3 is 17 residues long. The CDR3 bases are TGCGCCAGCAGCTCCCCCCCGGGACAGGGCGGGAATCAGCCCCAGCATTTT. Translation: CASSSPPGQGGNQPQHF.

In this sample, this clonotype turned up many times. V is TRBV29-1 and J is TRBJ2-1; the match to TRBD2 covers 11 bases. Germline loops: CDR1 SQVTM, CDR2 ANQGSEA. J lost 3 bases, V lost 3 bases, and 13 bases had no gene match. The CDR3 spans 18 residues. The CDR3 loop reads CSVDAGVLAGGLYNEQFF. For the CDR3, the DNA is TGCAGCGTTGATGCGGGGGTTCTAGCGGGAGGACTCTACAATGAGCAGTTCTTC.

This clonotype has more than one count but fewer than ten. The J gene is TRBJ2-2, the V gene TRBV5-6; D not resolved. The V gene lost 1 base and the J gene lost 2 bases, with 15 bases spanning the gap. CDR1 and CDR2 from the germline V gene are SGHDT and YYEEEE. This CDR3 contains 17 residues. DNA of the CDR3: TGTGCCAGCAGCTTGTTCGCCAGGAGTAGAAACACCGGGGAGCTGTTTTTT. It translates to CASSLFARSRNTGELFF.